Shown below are 25 T cell receptor beta chains from a single sample sequenced in a study of OX40 agonist ivuxolimab in advanced cancers. Generated by immunoSEQ multiplex PCR, the TCRdb table keeps only in-frame clones and is missing some. The sample comprises around 94,000 clones, about 92% of which are singletons, and under 4% rests with the top ten. The sample here was CD4+ or CD8+ T cells sorted from blood, taken in a trial of the OX40 agonist ivuxolimab. All receptors derive from an adult with an advanced solid tumor such as melanoma, head and neck, liver or kidney cancer.

The rearrangement joins TRBV2 to TRBJ2-1; D may correspond to TRBD1 or TRBD2 (5 bases each). This CDR3 comprises 16 residues. Germline lookup yields CDR1 SNHLY and CDR2 FYNNEI. V was cut by 4 bases and J by 4 bases, with 17 bases left in between. CDR3 residues: CASSAYRDEPYNEQFF. DNA for the CDR3: TGTGCCAGCAGTGCTTACCGGGACGAACCATACAATGAGCAGTTCTTC.

V and J are TRBV4-1 and TRBJ2-1, with D possibly matching TRBD2 (5 bases). V shed 1 base and J shed 1 base, with 11 bases lying between them. The V gene's germline CDR1 is MGHRA and CDR2 YSYEKL. The CDR3 length is 16 residues. CDR3 in amino acids: CASSQVYRESYNEQFF. CDR3 nucleotide sequence: TGCGCCAGCAGCCAAGTTTACCGGGAATCCTACAATGAGCAGTTCTTC.

The sample holds one count of this clone. V usage is TRBV6-1 and J usage is TRBJ2-7; D assignment may be TRBD1 or TRBD2 (6 bases each). This CDR3 region has 16 residues. Germline V gives CDR1 MNHNS, CDR2 SASEGT. The V and J ends lost 1 base and 4 bases respectively, with 17 bases between them. The CDR3 region has the DNA TGTGCCAGCAGTGAAGAACCCCCCGGGGGCCCGTACGAGCAGTACTTC. Encoded protein: CASSEEPPGGPYEQYF.

This rearrangement joins TRBV10-3 to TRBJ2-1, with 12 nucleotides matching TRBD2. CDR3 length: 16 residues. Trimming at V came to 4 bases and at J to 6 bases, leaving 7 bases not matched to a gene. Germline CDR1 reads ENHRY; CDR2 reads SYGVKD. CDR3: CAISARLAGEANEQFF. The CDR3 coding sequence is TGTGCCATCAGTGCACGACTAGCGGGAGAGGCCAATGAGCAGTTCTTC.

The gene calls are TRBV7-9 and TRBJ1-1; no firm D call. The V end lost 4 bases, the J end lost 5 bases, and 8 bases lay between the germline ends. Germline CDR1 and CDR2: SEHNR and FQNEAQ (reference sequence). This CDR3 comprises 12 residues. The CDR3: CASSSGRTEAFF. Here the CDR3 DNA reads TGTGCCAGCAGCTCGGGGAGGACTGAAGCTTTCTTT.

The chain is built from TRBV10-1 and TRBJ2-2; 11 bases line up with TRBD2. This CDR3 is 15 amino acids long. V was clipped by 8 bases and J by 2 bases; unmatched bases: 4. Germline CDR1 is WNHNN and CDR2 is SYGVQD (reference sequence). CDR3 DNA: TGCGCCAGCGGCGGGACTAGCGGAAACACCGGGGAGCTGTTTTTT. Protein: CASGGTSGNTGELFF.

The chain links TRBV29-1 to TRBJ1-2, with D tentatively TRBD1 (5 bases). Trimming took off 5 bases at V and 4 bases at J, with 11 bases between the two ends. The CDR3 is 12 residues long. Germline V gives CDR1 SQVTM, CDR2 ANQGSEA. CDR3 in amino acids: CSVRDGTYGYTF. The CDR3, as DNA: TGCAGCGTTCGGGACGGAACCTATGGCTACACCTTC.

The chain has TRBV27 and TRBJ2-7; tentative D call: TRBD1 (6 bases). V was clipped by 1 base and J by 3 bases, with 7 bases between them. This CDR3 has 13 residues. Germline V gene sequence: CDR1 MNHEY, CDR2 SMNVEV (reference sequence). CDR3 DNA: TGTGCCAGCAGTTTATTACAGGGCTACGAGCAGTACTTC. Translating gives CASSLLQGYEQYF.

The V gene is TRBV5-6, the J gene TRBJ2-7, with TRBD2 as a possible D gene (7 bases). V was clipped by 0 bases and J by 0 bases, with 16 bases between them. Looked up from germline, CDR1 is SGHDT and CDR2 is YYEEEE. The CDR3 covers 17 residues. The CDR3 region has the DNA TGTGCCAGCAGCTTGGACCGGGGGGCGGTACTCTCCTACGAGCAGTACTTC. This codes for CASSLDRGAVLSYEQYF.

This sequence joins TRBV4-3 and TRBJ2-5, with 9 nucleotides matching TRBD1. The tail of the sequence fits TRBJ2-7 better, so the J call may be wrong. The germline V gene encodes CDR1 LGHNA and CDR2 YSLEER. The CDR3 is made up of 17 amino acids. The CDR3 region is CASSQDVDRGQGYEQYF. DNA of the CDR3: TGCGCCAGCAGCCAAGATGTGGACAGGGGCCAGGGTTACGAGCAGTACTTC.

This clone was detected only once. The J gene is TRBJ1-2, the V gene TRBV5-6, with unresolved D. Germline values: CDR1 SGHDT, CDR2 YYEEEE. This CDR3 contains 12 residues. V was trimmed by 1 base and J by 5 bases, leaving 6 bases between them. Here the CDR3 reads CASSLLGYGYTF. CDR3 DNA sequence: TGTGCCAGCAGCTTGTTAGGGTATGGCTACACCTTC.

The chain uses TRBV27 and TRBJ2-7; D is unresolved. The CDR3 has 15 residues. Between the trimmed V and J ends, which lost 5 bases and 3 bases, there was a span of 17 bases. The V gene's germline CDR1 is MNHEY and CDR2 SMNVEV (reference sequence). The DNA for the CDR3 is TGTGCCAGCAGTCCGACGGCATCCCCATTCTACGAGCAGTACTTC. Residues: CASSPTASPFYEQYF.

This clone was counted a single time. The gene calls are TRBV5-6 and TRBJ2-7, with D perhaps assigned TRBD1 or TRBD2 (5 bases each). With 0 bases removed from V and 0 bases from J, the gap between germline ends came to 7 bases. The CDR3 is 14 amino acids. Germline V gene lookup returns CDR1 SGHDT and CDR2 YYEEEE. The chain's CDR3 is CASSLGGTSYEQYF. Written as DNA, the CDR3 is TGTGCCAGCAGCTTGGGAGGGACCTCCTACGAGCAGTACTTC.

This chain uses TRBV2 with TRBJ1-1, with no clear D. Germline V gene data show CDR1 as SNHLY and CDR2 as FYNNEI. Trimming shortened V by 0 bases and J by 6 bases, and 23 bases separated the two germline ends. There are 18 residues in the CDR3. CDR3 DNA: TGTGCCAGCAGTGAAGCGCTTGGACTAGAAGAGGATGAGGCTGAAGCTTTCTTT. This gives the protein CASSEALGLEEDEAEAFF.

This rearrangement joins TRBV30 to TRBJ2-3; 8 bases map to TRBD1. CDR1 is GTSNPN and CDR2 is SVGIG in the germline V gene (reference sequence). This CDR3 is built from 15 residues. V was pared by 1 base and J by 2 bases, with 5 bases of the junction left unmatched. The CDR3 loop reads CAWSGTGLTTDTQYF. CDR3 nucleotide sequence: TGTGCCTGGAGTGGGACAGGGTTAACCACAGATACGCAGTATTTT.

The V and J genes are TRBV6-6 and TRBJ2-2, with 7 bases identical to TRBD2. J gave up 6 bases and V 2 bases, and 3 bases lay outside the gene matches. CDR3 size: 14 residues. Germline V gene data show CDR1 as MNHNY and CDR2 as SVGAGI (reference sequence). The CDR3 loop reads CASSYGLAAGELFF. CDR3 DNA: TGTGCCAGCAGTTACGGTCTAGCGGCCGGGGAGCTGTTTTTT.

This clone appeared once. The genes are TRBV13 and TRBJ2-1; D possibly matches TRBD1 or TRBD2 (5 bases each). The V end lost 3 bases, the J end lost 5 bases, and 11 bases lay between the germline ends. Germline V gene sequence: CDR1 PRHDT, CDR2 FYEKMQ (reference sequence). The CDR3 has 14 residues. CDR3 nucleotide sequence: TGTGCCAGCAGCTTCCGGGACCAAAACAATGAGCAGTTCTTC. It encodes CASSFRDQNNEQFF.

The V gene is TRBV19, the J gene TRBJ1-1; TRBD1 might be the D (5 bases). The V and J ends lost 7 bases and 7 bases respectively, with 10 bases between them. Per the germline V gene, CDR1 is LNHDA and CDR2 is SQIVND (reference sequence). CDR3 length: 11 amino acids. CDR3 loop: CASTAGIEAFF. CDR3 nucleotides: TGTGCCAGTACCGCAGGGATTGAAGCTTTCTTT.

The CDR3 loop reads CASSLVPSGRRHEQYF. The CDR3, as DNA: TGTGCCAGCAGCTTAGTACCTAGCGGGAGAAGGCACGAGCAGTACTTC. V gene TRBV7-8 combines with J gene TRBJ2-7, with TRBD2 matching over 10 bases. Unmatched junction bases numbered 8, after V lost 1 base and J lost 5 bases. Germline CDR1 reads SGHVS; CDR2 reads FQNEAQ. The CDR3 is made up of 16 amino acids.

The V call is TRBV5-1, the J call TRBJ2-1; 9 bases match TRBD2. The CDR3 is made up of 15 amino acids. The germline CDR1 and CDR2 sequences are SGHRS and YFSETQ. V dropped 1 base and J dropped 8; count of bases not matched to a gene: 7. This chain's CDR3 is CASSLSGRTPDEQFF. The CDR3 DNA reads TGCGCCAGCAGCTTGAGCGGGAGGACGCCAGATGAGCAGTTCTTC.

This rearrangement joins TRBV27 to TRBJ1-5, with D perhaps TRBD1 (6 bases). CDR3 length equals 15 residues. Germline values: CDR1 MNHEY, CDR2 SMNVEV (reference sequence). Trimming pared 3 bases from V and 4 bases from J, leaving 13 bases between. The CDR3 sequence is CASSLGAGLNQPQHF. The CDR3 region has the DNA TGTGCCAGCAGTTTGGGGGCAGGACTTAATCAGCCCCAGCATTTT.

The chain employs TRBV5-5 and TRBJ2-7; 9 bases match TRBD1. The CDR3 length is 14 residues. After removal of 4 bases from V and 5 bases from J, the junction contained 7 bases not matched to a gene. CDR1 and CDR2 from the germline V gene are SGHKS and YYEKEE (reference sequence). DNA of the CDR3: TGTGCCAGCAGCCCGGGACAGGGCGGGAACGAGCAGTACTTC. This encodes CASSPGQGGNEQYF.

The chain employs TRBV19 and TRBJ1-1; no clear D gene. This CDR3 contains 12 residues. Trimming removed 3 bases at V and 6 bases at J, with 8 bases between. CDR1 is LNHDA, CDR2 SQIVND, per germline (reference sequence). The CDR3 spells CASSMGVPEAFF. CDR3 DNA: TGTGCCAGTAGTATGGGAGTCCCTGAAGCTTTCTTT.

The J gene is TRBJ2-1, the V gene TRBV19, with D unclear. Germline V gene data show CDR1 as LNHDA and CDR2 as SQIVND (reference sequence). Trimming shortened V by 3 bases and J by 0 bases, and 9 bases separated the two germline ends. The CDR3 is 15 residues long. The CDR3 reads CASSIRASSYNEQFF. The CDR3 DNA reads TGTGCCAGTAGTATTCGAGCCTCCTCCTACAATGAGCAGTTCTTC. The variable domain in full, with the rest retrieved from reference TRBV19 and TRBJ2-1, is DGGITQSPKYLFRKEGQNVTLSCEQNLNHDAMYWYRQDPGQGLRLIYYSQIVNDFQKGDIAEGYSVSREKKESFPLTVTSAQKNPTAFYLCASSIRASSYNEQFFGPGTRLTVL.

The CDR3 DNA sequence: TGTGCCTGGAGTGTAGGGGGAGAGAATTCACCCCTCCACTTT. Its translation: CAWSVGGENSPLHF. The rearrangement links TRBV30 to TRBJ1-6; TRBD1 might be the D (6 bases). CDR1 is GTSNPN and CDR2 is SVGIG in the germline V gene (reference sequence). The CDR3 runs to 14 residues. Trimming left V 0 bases short and J 7 bases short, with 10 bases between. The full variable domain, rest sourced from reference TRBV30 and TRBJ1-6, is SQTIHQWPATLVQPVGSPLSLECTVEGTSNPNLYWYRQAAGRGLQLLFYSVGIGQISSEVPQNLSASRPQDRQFILSSKKLLLSDSGFYLCAWSVGGENSPLHFGNGTRLTVT.